Each of the 10 T cell receptor beta chains below was sequenced from the same sample in a study of blood T cell repertoires in COVID-19. Data came from immunoSEQ multiplex PCR; TCRdb stores just in-frame clones and leaves some out. The data hold about 34,000 clones, with approximately 77% observed a single time. The specimen was peripheral blood. These receptors were collected from a human donor in a cohort sampled during active COVID-19.

V and J are TRBV30 and TRBJ1-5; TRBD1 is a possible D gene (5 bases). The V and J ends lost 0 bases and 2 bases respectively, with 11 bases between them. The CDR3 length is 15 residues. Per germline, CDR1 GTSNPN and CDR2 SVGIG (reference sequence). In DNA form, the CDR3 reads TGTGCCTGGAGTGTACGGGGGAAGGGCAATCAGCCCCAGCATTTT. It yields the protein CAWSVRGKGNQPQHF. Complete variable domain (other parts from reference TRBV30 and TRBJ1-5): SQTIHQWPATLVQPVGSPLSLECTVEGTSNPNLYWYRQAAGRGLQLLFYSVGIGQISSEVPQNLSASRPQDRQFILSSKKLLLSDSGFYLCAWSVRGKGNQPQHFGDGTRLSIL.

The chain recombines TRBV9 with TRBJ2-3, with TRBD2 as a possible D gene (7 bases). Trimming cost V 0 bases and J 1 base, with 12 bases left between them. The CDR3 is made up of 16 amino acids. In germline, CDR1 is SGDLS, CDR2 YYNGEE. CDR3 in amino acids: CASSVGGGAGTDTQYF. The CDR3 DNA is TGTGCCAGCAGCGTAGGAGGGGGGGCGGGCACAGATACGCAGTATTTT.

This clone appeared a few times. V gene TRBV30 combines with J gene TRBJ2-6, with 9 bases matching TRBD1. The CDR3 has 17 residues. The junction had 5 bases not matched to a gene; V was cut back by 2 bases and J by 0 bases. Per the germline V gene, CDR1 is GTSNPN and CDR2 is SVGIG (reference sequence). The CDR3 sequence is CAWSRDRARSGANVLTF. CDR3 coding DNA: TGTGCCTGGAGTAGGGACAGGGCCCGCTCTGGGGCCAACGTCCTGACTTTC.

The V call is TRBV30, the J call TRBJ2-6; TRBD1 might be the D (6 bases). V dropped 2 bases and J dropped 0 bases, with 8 bases sitting between them. Germline V gene data show CDR1 as GTSNPN and CDR2 as SVGIG (reference sequence). This CDR3 contains 15 residues. In nucleotides, the CDR3 is TGTGCCTGGAGTAGACAGGACTCTGGGGCCAACGTCCTGACTTTC. This sequence encodes CAWSRQDSGANVLTF.

This clone was recorded once. This chain uses TRBV19 with TRBJ1-1; maybe TRBD1 (6 bases). The CDR3 extends over 15 amino acids. CDR1 is LNHDA, CDR2 SQIVND, per germline (reference sequence). The ends were cut back, 5 bases at V and 5 bases at J, with 18 bases in the middle. CDR3 sequence (DNA): TGTGCCAGTAGTTTACAGGGTCGTTCGAGGACTGAAGCTTTCTTT. Translating gives CASSLQGRSRTEAFF.

The rearrangement uses TRBV28 and TRBJ1-4, with 7 bases matching TRBD1. V dropped 6 bases and J dropped 8; count of bases not matched to a gene: 12. This CDR3 spans 15 amino acids. Per germline, CDR1 MDHEN and CDR2 SYDVKM. This CDR3 is CASSPRQGSREKLFF. The CDR3 nucleotides are TGTGCCAGCAGCCCCCGACAGGGAAGTCGAGAAAAACTGTTTTTT.

V and J are TRBV27 and TRBJ2-7, with a possible D match to TRBD1 (6 bases). The CDR3 length is 15 residues. The germline CDR1 and CDR2 sequences are MNHEY and SMNVEV (reference sequence). The germline V and J ends were trimmed by 1 base and 2 bases, with 12 bases remaining between them. The CDR3 is CASSLFPGQTYEQYF. DNA for the CDR3: TGTGCCAGCAGTTTATTTCCCGGACAGACCTACGAGCAGTACTTC.

The chain carries TRBV28 and TRBJ1-2; D is uncertain. Germline V gene data show CDR1 as MDHEN and CDR2 as SYDVKM. The ends were cut back, 5 bases at V and 3 bases at J, with 19 bases in the middle. There are 16 residues in the CDR3. This CDR3 reads CASSPPDIFGYYGYTF. CDR3 coding DNA: TGTGCCAGCAGTCCTCCGGATATCTTCGGGTACTATGGCTACACCTTC.

The V call is TRBV7-7, the J call TRBJ2-3, with 7 bases identical to TRBD1. This CDR3 region has 16 residues. Looked up from germline, CDR1 is SSHAT and CDR2 is FNYEAQ (reference sequence). Trimming cost V 1 base and J 1 base; bases outside gene matches: 5. CDR3 in amino acids: CASSLGGDRGTDTQYF. In DNA form, the CDR3 reads TGTGCCAGCAGCTTAGGAGGGGACAGAGGCACAGATACGCAGTATTTT.

The J gene is TRBJ1-6, the V gene TRBV7-9; D gene ambiguous. The CDR3 has 15 amino acids. V was clipped by 1 base and J by 7 bases, with 11 bases between them. Per the germline V gene, CDR1 is SEHNR and CDR2 is FQNEAQ (reference sequence). The DNA for the CDR3 is TGTGCCAGCAGCTTAGACATCTCCCAAAATTCACCCCTCCACTTT. Its translation: CASSLDISQNSPLHF.